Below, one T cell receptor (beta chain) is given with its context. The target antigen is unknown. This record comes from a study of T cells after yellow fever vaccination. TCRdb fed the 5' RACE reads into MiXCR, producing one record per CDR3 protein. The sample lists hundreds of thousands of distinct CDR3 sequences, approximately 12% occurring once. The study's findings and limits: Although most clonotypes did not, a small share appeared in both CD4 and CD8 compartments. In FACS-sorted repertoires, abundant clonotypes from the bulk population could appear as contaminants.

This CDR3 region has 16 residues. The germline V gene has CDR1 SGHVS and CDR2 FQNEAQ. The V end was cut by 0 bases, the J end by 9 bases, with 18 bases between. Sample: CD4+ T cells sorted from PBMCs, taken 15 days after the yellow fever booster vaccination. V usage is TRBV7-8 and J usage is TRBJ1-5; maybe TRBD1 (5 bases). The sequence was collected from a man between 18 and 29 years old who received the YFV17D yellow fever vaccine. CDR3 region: CASSLASTGTSGPQHF. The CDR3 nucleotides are TGTGCCAGCAGCTTAGCGAGTACCGGGACGTCGGGGCCCCAGCATTTT.